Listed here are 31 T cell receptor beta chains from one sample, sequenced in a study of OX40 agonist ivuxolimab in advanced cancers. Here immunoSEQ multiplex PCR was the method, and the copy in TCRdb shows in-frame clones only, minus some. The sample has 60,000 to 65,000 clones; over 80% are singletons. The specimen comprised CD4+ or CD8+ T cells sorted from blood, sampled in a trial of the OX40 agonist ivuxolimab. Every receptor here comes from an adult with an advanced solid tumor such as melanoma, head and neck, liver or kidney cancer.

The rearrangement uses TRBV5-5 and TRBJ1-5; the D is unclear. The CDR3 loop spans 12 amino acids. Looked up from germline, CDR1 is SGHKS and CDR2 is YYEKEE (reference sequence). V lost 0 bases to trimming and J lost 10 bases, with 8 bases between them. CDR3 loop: CASSLAGGPQHF. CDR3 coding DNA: TGTGCCAGCAGCTTGGCCGGAGGACCCCAGCATTTT.

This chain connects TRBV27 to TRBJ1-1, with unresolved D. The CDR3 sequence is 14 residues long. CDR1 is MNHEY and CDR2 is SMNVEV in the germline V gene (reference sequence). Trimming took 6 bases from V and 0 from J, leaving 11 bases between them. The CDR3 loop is CASSPAVMNTEAFF. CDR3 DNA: TGTGCCAGCAGCCCAGCGGTTATGAACACTGAAGCTTTCTTT.

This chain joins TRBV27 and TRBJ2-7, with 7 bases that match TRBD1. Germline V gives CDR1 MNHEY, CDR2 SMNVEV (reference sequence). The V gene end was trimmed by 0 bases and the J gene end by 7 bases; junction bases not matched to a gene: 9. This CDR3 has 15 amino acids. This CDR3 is CASSLSRQGRNEQYF. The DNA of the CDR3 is TGTGCCAGCAGTTTATCCCGACAGGGAAGGAATGAGCAGTACTTC.

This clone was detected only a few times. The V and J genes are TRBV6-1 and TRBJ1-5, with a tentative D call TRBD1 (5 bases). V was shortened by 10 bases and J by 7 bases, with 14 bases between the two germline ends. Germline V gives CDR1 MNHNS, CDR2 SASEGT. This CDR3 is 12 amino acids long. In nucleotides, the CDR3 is TGTGCCACCCAGGTCAGGGAGCAGCCCCAGCATTTT. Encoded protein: CATQVREQPQHF.

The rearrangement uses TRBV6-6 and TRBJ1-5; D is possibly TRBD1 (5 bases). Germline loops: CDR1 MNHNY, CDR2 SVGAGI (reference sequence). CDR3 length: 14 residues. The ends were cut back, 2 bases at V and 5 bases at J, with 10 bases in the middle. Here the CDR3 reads CASSYRDADQPQHF. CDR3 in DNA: TGTGCCAGCAGTTACCGGGACGCAGATCAGCCCCAGCATTTT.

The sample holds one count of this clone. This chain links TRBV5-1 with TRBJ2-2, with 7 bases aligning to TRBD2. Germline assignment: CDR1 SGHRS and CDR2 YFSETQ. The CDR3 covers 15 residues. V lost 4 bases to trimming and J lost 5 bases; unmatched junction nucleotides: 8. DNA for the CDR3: TGCGCCAGCAGCCCGGAGGGAGGGAGAACCGGGGAGCTGTTTTTT. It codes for CASSPEGGRTGELFF.

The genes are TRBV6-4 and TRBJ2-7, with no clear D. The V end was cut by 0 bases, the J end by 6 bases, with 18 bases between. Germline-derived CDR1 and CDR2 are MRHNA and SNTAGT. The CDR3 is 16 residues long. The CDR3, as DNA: TGTGCCAGCAGTGACTCGGACCAAGATAAGGTCTTCGAGCAGTACTTC. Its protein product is CASSDSDQDKVFEQYF.

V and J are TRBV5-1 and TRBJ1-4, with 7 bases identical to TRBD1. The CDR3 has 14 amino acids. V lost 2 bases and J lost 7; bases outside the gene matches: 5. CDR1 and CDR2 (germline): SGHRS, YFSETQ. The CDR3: CASSLDREGEKLFF. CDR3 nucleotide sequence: TGCGCCAGCAGCTTAGACAGGGAGGGTGAAAAACTGTTTTTT.

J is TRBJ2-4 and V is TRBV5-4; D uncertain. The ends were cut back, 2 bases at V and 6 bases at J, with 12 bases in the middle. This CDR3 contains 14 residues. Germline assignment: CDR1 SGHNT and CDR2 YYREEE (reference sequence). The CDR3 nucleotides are TGTGCCAGCAGCTTCGGCGACTTAGCAAACATTCAGTACTTC. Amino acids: CASSFGDLANIQYF.

CDR3 amino acids: CASSDSYQETQYF. The CDR3, as DNA: TGCGCCAGCAGTGATAGTTACCAAGAGACCCAGTACTTC. The chain has TRBV10-1 and TRBJ2-5; no clear D gene. V lost 3 bases and J 0 bases, leaving 5 bases between the germline ends. The germline V gene encodes CDR1 WNHNN and CDR2 SYGVQD (reference sequence). This CDR3 has 13 residues.

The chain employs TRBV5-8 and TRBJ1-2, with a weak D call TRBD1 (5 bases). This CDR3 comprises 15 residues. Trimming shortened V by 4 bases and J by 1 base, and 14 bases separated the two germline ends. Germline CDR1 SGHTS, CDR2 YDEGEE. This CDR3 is CASSHWGVINYGYTF. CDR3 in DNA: TGTGCCAGCAGCCATTGGGGGGTGATTAACTATGGCTACACCTTC.

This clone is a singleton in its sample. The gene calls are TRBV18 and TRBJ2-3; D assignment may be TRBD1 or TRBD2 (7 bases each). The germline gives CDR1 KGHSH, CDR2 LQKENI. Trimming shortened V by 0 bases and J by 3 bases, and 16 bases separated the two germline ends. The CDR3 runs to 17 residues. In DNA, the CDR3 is TGTGCCAGCTCACCACCGGTGGCCAGGGGGGGGACAGATACGCAGTATTTT. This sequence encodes CASSPPVARGGTDTQYF.

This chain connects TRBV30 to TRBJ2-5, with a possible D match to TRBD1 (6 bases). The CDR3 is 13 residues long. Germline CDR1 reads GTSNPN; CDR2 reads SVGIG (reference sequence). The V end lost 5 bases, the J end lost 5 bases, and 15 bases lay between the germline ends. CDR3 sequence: CAWAGAGGETQYF. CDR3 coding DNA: TGTGCCTGGGCAGGGGCGGGCGGTGAGACCCAGTACTTC. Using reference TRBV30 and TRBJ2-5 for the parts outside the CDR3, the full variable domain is SQTIHQWPATLVQPVGSPLSLECTVEGTSNPNLYWYRQAAGRGLQLLFYSVGIGQISSEVPQNLSASRPQDRQFILSSKKLLLSDSGFYLCAWAGAGGETQYFGPGTRLLVL.

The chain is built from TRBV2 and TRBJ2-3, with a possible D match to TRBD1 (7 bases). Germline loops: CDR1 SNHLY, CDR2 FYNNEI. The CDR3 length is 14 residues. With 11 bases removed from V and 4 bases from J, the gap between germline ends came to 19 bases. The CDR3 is CARERGRDADTQYF. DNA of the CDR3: TGTGCCCGAGAGAGGGGGCGGGACGCAGATACGCAGTATTTT.

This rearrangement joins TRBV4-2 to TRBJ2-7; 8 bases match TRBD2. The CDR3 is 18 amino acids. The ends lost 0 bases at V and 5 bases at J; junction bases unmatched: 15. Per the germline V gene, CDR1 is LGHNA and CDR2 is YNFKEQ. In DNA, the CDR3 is TGTGCCAGCAGCCAAGATGACGGGCTAGCGGGTAGATCAGACGAGCAGTACTTC. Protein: CASSQDDGLAGRSDEQYF.

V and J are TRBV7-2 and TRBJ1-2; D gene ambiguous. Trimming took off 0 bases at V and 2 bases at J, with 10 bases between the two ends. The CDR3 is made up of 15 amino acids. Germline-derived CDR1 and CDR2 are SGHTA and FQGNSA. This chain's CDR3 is CASSLAGSGNYGYTF. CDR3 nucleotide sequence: TGTGCCAGCAGCTTAGCGGGGTCTGGGAACTATGGCTACACCTTC.

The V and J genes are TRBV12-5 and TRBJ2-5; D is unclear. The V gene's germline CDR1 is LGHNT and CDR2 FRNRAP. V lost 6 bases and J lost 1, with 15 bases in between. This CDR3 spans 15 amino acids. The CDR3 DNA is TGTGCTAGTGGCCCGGCTGGGCTAGGCCAAGAGACCCAGTACTTC. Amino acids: CASGPAGLGQETQYF.

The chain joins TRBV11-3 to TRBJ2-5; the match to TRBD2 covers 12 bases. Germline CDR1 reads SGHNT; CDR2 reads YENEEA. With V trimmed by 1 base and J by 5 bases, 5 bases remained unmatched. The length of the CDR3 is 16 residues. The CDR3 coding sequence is TGTGCCAGCAGCTTAGTCCCTCTAGCGGGGGGGGAGACCCAGTACTTC. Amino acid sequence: CASSLVPLAGGETQYF.

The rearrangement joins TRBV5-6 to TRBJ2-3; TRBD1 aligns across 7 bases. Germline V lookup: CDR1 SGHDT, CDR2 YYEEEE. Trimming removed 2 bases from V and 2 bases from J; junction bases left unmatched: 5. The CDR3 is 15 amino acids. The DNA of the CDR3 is TGTGCCAGCAGCTTCAGGGACAGCTACACAGATACGCAGTATTTT. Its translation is CASSFRDSYTDTQYF.

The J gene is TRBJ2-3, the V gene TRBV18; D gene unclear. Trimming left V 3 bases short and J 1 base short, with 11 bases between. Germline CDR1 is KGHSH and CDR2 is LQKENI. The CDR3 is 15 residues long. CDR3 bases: TGTGCCAGCTCACCGATTGTAGTTCGCACAGATACGCAGTATTTT. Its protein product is CASSPIVVRTDTQYF. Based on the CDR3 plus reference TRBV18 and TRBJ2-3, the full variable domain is NAGVMQNPRHLVRRRGQEARLRCSPMKGHSHVYWYRQLPEEGLKFMVYLQKENIIDESGMPKERFSAEFPKEGPSILRIQQVVRGDSAAYFCASSPIVVRTDTQYFGPGTRLTVL.

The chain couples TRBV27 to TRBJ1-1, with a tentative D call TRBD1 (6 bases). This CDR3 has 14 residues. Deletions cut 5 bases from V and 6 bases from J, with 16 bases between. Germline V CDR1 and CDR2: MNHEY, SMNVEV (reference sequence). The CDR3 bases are TGTGCCAGCAGTCCCGGAGGGACACTTTCTGAAGCTTTCTTT. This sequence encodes CASSPGGTLSEAFF.

The CDR3 spells CASNVALRENTEAFF. CDR3 DNA: TGCGCCAGCAACGTGGCTCTTCGGGAAAACACTGAAGCTTTCTTT. This rearrangement joins TRBV23-1 to TRBJ1-1, with D unclear. TRBV23-1 is annotated as an ORF whose role is uncertain. V was trimmed by 7 bases and J by 2 bases, leaving 17 bases between them. The CDR3 covers 15 residues.

The CDR3 DNA reads as TGTGCCAGCAGTGAAGGGGGAGCGGGCTACAATGAGCAGTTCTTC. As protein: CASSEGGAGYNEQFF. V usage is TRBV6-1 and J usage is TRBJ2-1; TRBD2 might be the D (6 bases). The CDR3 loop spans 15 amino acids. V lost 1 base and J 3 bases, leaving 10 bases between the germline ends. The V gene's germline CDR1 is MNHNS and CDR2 SASEGT.

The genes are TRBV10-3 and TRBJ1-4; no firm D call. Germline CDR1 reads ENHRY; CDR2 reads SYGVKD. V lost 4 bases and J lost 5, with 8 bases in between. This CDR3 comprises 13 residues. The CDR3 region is CAISVVKNEKLFF. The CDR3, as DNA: TGTGCCATCAGTGTAGTGAAAAATGAAAAACTGTTTTTT.

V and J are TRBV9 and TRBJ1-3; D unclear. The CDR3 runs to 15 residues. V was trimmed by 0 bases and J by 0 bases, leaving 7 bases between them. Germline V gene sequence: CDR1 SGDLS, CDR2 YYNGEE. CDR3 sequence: CASSVASYSGNTIYF. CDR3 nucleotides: TGTGCCAGCAGCGTAGCCAGCTACTCTGGAAACACCATATATTTT.

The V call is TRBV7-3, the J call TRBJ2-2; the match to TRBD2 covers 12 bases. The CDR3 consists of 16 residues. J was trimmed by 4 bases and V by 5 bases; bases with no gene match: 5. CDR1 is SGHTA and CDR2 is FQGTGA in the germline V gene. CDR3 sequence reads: CASSPSTSGGTGELFF. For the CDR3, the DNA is TGTGCCAGCAGCCCCTCGACTAGCGGGGGCACCGGGGAGCTGTTTTTT.

The CDR3 bases are TGCAGCGTGGGGGATGGCACAGATACGCAGTATTTT. This codes for CSVGDGTDTQYF. The chain combines TRBV29-1 with TRBJ2-3; D could derive from TRBD1 or TRBD2 (5 bases each). Germline V lookup: CDR1 SQVTM, CDR2 ANQGSEA. The germline V and J ends were trimmed by 6 bases and 1 base, with 8 bases remaining between them. The CDR3 is 12 amino acids.

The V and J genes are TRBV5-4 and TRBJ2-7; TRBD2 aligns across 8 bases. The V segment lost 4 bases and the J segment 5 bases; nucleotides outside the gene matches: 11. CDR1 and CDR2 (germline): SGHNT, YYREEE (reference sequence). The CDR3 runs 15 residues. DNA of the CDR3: TGTGCCAGCAGCCGATCAGCGGGAGCGGGGGACGAGCAGTACTTC. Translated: CASSRSAGAGDEQYF.

The CDR3: CASSSLGRLGQFF. CDR3 in DNA: TGTGCCAGCAGCTCCCTAGGTCGGTTGGGGCAGTTCTTC. The chain joins TRBV11-2 to TRBJ2-1; D unresolved. V gave up 4 bases and J gave up 12 bases, with 16 bases separating them. Germline lookup yields CDR1 SGHAT and CDR2 FQNNGV. CDR3 size: 13 residues.

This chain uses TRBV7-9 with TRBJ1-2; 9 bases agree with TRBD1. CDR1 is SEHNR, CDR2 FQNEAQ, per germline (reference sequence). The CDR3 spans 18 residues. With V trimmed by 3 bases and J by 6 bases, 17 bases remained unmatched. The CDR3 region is CASSFPLEEGQGRDGYTF. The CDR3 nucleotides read TGTGCCAGCAGCTTCCCACTGGAGGAGGGACAGGGACGGGATGGCTACACCTTC.

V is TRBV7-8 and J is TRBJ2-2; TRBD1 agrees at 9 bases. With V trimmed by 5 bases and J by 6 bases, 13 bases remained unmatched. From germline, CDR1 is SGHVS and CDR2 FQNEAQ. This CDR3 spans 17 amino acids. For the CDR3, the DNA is TGTGCCAGCAGCACCGACGGCGACAGGGGGGGAGCCGGGGAGCTGTTTTTT. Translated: CASSTDGDRGGAGELFF.